This is a list of T cell receptor beta chains from one sample in a study of CD8 T cells in ankylosing spondylitis. TCRdb analysed the 5' RACE reads with MiXCR anew, one entry per CDR3 protein. The sample shows fewer than 130,000 distinct CDR3 sequences, less than 25% of them seen only once. The specimen was synovial fluid, either unsorted or a sorted T cell fraction (not recorded which). The receptors were gathered from a male donor with ankylosing spondylitis. CDR3s include the opening cysteine and the closing phenylalanine or tryptophan. D genes are given only for firm matches. Not all rows give a size; the values are once, few, many and, for expanded clones, a class.

.	TRBD2	TRBV20-1	TRBJ2-1	TGCAGTGCTGCTAGCGGGAGTTCGTACTACAATGAGCAGTTCTTC	CSAASGSSYYNEQFF
.	.	TRBV19	TRBJ1-2	TGTGCCAGTAGTATAGGATTCGGCACTAACTATGGCTACACCTTC	CASSIGFGTNYGYTF
many	TRBD1	TRBV20-1	TRBJ1-5	TGCAGTGCGAGGACAGGGGGCAATAATCAGCCCCAGCATTTT	CSARTGGNNQPQHF
many	.	TRBV7-2	TRBJ2-1	TGTGCCAGCAGCTTAGCGAAGAGCAATGAGCAGTTCTTC	CASSLAKSNEQFF
many	.	TRBV5-1	TRBJ2-5	TGCGCCAGCAGCTTCTCTAGTCGTGAGACCCAGTACTTC	CASSFSSRETQYF
few	.	TRBV18	TRBJ2-5	TGTGCCAGCTCACCATACCTACAAGAGACCCAGTACTTC	CASSPYLQETQYF
many	TRBD2	TRBV29-1	TRBJ2-7	TGCAGCGGAAAACTAGCGGACGAGCAGTACTTC	CSGKLADEQYF
.	TRBD1	TRBV9	TRBJ2-1	TGTGCCAGCAGCGCCTCGGGACAGGGGAACAATGAGCAGTTCTTC	CASSASGQGNNEQFF
.	TRBD2	TRBV20-1	TRBJ2-3	TGCAGTGCTAGGTCCCTAGCGGGAGTTCGGGATACGCAGTATTTT	CSARSLAGVRDTQYF
few	.	TRBV19	TRBJ1-5	TGTGCCAGTAGTATAAGGTGGGGGCCAGGGACTAACCCCCAGCATTTT	CASSIRWGPGTNPQHF
.	TRBD2	TRBV11-2	TRBJ2-1	TGTGCCAGCAGCTTAGATCCCTCCGCGGGAGTAGAGCAGTTCTTC	CASSLDPSAGVEQFF
few	.	TRBV20-1	TRBJ1-2	TGCAGTGCTAGAGCCAAGGTCGGGTCGGGAGGCTACACCTTC	CSARAKVGSGGYTF
.	TRBD1	TRBV28	TRBJ1-5	TGTGCCAGCAGTTTAAGGGACAGGCTTGTTGGACAGCCCCAGCATTTT	CASSLRDRLVGQPQHF
.	.	TRBV19	TRBJ2-1	TGTGCCAGTAGTTCGGGGGTCCGAGCCTACAATGAGCAGTTCTTC	CASSSGVRAYNEQFF
few	TRBD1	TRBV12-3/TRBV12-4	TRBJ2-2	TGTGCCAGCAGTCGGGACAGGAACACCGGGGAGCTGTTTTTT	CASSRDRNTGELFF
.	.	TRBV10-2	TRBJ2-2	TGCGCCAGCAGTGGAGAAGGGAGTCTCACCGGGGAGCTGTTTTTT	CASSGEGSLTGELFF
.	TRBD1	TRBV30	TRBJ2-5	TGTGCCTGGAGTCTCAGGGGGCGCGGAGAGACCCAGTACTTC	CAWSLRGRGETQYF
.	.	TRBV19	TRBJ1-4	TGTGCCAGTAGTCGGCACCCTACAACTAATGAAAAACTGTTTTTT	CASSRHPTTNEKLFF
.	.	TRBV20-1	TRBJ2-2	TGCAGTGCCCTTGGGACCCTGAACACCGGGGAGCTGTTTTTT	CSALGTLNTGELFF
.	.	TRBV10-3	TRBJ2-3	TGTGCAATCCAGGGGCAGTCAAACACAGATACGCAGTATTTT	CAIQGQSNTDTQYF
many	TRBD2	TRBV29-1	TRBJ2-2	TGCAGCGTTGGGGTCGGGGGGTACACCGGGGAGCTGTTTTTT	CSVGVGGYTGELFF
few	.	TRBV20-1	TRBJ1-5	TGCAGTGCTCCCGGGACCCAAGTGAATCAGCCCCAGCATTTT	CSAPGTQVNQPQHF
few	.	TRBV28	TRBJ1-2	TGTGCCAGCAGGGCTCAGGGATGGGACTATGGCTACACCTTC	CASRAQGWDYGYTF
.	.	TRBV18	TRBJ1-2	TGTGCCAGCTCACCTTCGACAGACGGATATGGCTACACCTTC	CASSPSTDGYGYTF
.	.	TRBV29-1	TRBJ2-7	TGCAGCGGATGGACGGACCTCTACGAGCAGTACTTC	CSGWTDLYEQYF
.	TRBD2	TRBV2	TRBJ2-7	TGTGCCAGCGGATCAACCGGGACTAGCCTCCCCTACGAGCAGTACTTC	CASGSTGTSLPYEQYF
few	TRBD2	TRBV5-1	TRBJ2-7	TGCGCCAGCAGCCCGGGACTAGCGGGAGTGGCCTACGAGCAGTACTTC	CASSPGLAGVAYEQYF
.	TRBD1	TRBV3-1	TRBJ1-5	TGTGCCAGCAGCCTAGGGAGACAGGGGCAGCCCCAGCATTTT	CASSLGRQGQPQHF
many	.	TRBV12-3/TRBV12-4	TRBJ2-1	TGTGCCAGCAGTTTATGGGGCGGGATGGAAGGTAATGAGCAGTTCTTC	CASSLWGGMEGNEQFF